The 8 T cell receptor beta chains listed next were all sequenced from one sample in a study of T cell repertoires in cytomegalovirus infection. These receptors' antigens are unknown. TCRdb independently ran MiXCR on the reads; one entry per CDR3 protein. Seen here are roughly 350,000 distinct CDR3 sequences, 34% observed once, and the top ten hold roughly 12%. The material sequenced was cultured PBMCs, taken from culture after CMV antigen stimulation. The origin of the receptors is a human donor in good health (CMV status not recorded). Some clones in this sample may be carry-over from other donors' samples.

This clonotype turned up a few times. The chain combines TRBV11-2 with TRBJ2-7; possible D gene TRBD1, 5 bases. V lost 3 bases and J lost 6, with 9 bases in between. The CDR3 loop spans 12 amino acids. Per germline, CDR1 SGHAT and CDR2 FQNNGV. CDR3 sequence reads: CASSFTDSEQYF. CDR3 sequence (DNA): TGTGCCAGCAGCTTCACCGACAGCGAGCAGTACTTC.

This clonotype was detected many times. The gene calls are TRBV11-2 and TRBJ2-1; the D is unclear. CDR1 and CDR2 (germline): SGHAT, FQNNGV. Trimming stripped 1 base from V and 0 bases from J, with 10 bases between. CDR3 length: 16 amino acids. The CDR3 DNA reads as TGTGCCAGCAGCTTAGGGAGTGGCGGCTCCTACAATGAGCAGTTCTTC. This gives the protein CASSLGSGGSYNEQFF.

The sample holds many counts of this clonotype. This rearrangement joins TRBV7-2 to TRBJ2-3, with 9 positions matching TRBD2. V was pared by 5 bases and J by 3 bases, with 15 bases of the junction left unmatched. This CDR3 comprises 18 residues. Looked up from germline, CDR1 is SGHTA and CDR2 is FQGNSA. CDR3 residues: CASSRVGLAPTGTDTQYF. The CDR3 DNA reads TGTGCCAGCAGCCGGGTGGGACTAGCCCCGACCGGGACAGATACGCAGTATTTT.

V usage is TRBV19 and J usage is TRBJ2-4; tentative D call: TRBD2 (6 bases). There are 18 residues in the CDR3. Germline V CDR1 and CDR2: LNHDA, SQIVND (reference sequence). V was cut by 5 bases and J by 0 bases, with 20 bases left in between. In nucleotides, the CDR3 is TGTGCCAGTAGTCCCTGGGGTGCCCAGGGACTAGCCAAAAACATTCAGTACTTC. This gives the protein CASSPWGAQGLAKNIQYF.

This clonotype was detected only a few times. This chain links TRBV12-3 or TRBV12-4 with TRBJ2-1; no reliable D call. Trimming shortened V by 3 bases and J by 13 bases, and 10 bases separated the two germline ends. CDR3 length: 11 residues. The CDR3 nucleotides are TGTGCCAGCAGTTTGTCAGCTTCCCAGTTCTTC. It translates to CASSLSASQFF.

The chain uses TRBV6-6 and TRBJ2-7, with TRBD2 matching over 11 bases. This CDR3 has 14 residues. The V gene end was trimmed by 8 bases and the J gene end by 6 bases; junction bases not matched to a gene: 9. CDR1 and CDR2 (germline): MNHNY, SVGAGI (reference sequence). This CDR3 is CASSSTSGNPEQYV. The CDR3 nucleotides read TGTGCCAGCTCCTCGACTAGCGGGAATCCCGAGCAGTACGTC.

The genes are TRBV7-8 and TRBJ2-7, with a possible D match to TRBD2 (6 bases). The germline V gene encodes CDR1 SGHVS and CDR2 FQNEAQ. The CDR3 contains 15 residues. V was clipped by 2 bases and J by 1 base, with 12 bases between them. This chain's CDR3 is CASSLPLGTSYEQYF. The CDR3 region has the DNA TGTGCCAGCAGCTTACCATTGGGGACTTCCTACGAGCAGTACTTC.

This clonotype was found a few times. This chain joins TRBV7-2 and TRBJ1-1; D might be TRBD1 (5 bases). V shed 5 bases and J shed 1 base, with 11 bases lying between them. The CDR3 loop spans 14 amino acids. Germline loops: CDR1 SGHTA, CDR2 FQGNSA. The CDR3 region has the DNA TGTGCCAGCAGCCCCTCGGGGCCGAACACTGAAGCTTTCTTT. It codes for CASSPSGPNTEAFF.